This T cell receptor (beta chain) was sequenced during a study of blood T cell repertoires in COVID-19. About the research overall: Samples representing acute and convalescent COVID-19 were sourced from the United States, Italy and Spain.

Profiling relied on immunoSEQ multiplex PCR, and the TCRdb table lists in-frame clones only, not all of them. The table has fewer than 350,000 clones, about 89% seen once. Study members were between about 18 and 89 years old and lived in fewer than 30 US regions. CDR1 is ENHRY and CDR2 is SYGVKD in the germline V gene. The CDR3 runs 13 residues. V shed 3 bases and J shed 4 bases, with 6 bases lying between them. This TCR derives from a man aged 55-75 years who had recovered from COVID-19. Source material: PBMCs or T cells enriched from blood (not recorded which). The chain combines TRBV10-3 with TRBJ1-4; D ambiguous. CDR3 loop: CAISDSVNEKLFF. The CDR3 DNA is TGTGCCATCAGTGACAGCGTTAATGAAAAACTGTTTTTT.